This T cell receptor (beta chain) originates from a study of blood T cell repertoires in COVID-19. In its sample, this clone was seen once. The germline gives CDR1 SGHVS, CDR2 FNYEAQ. The CDR3 totals 15 residues. Trimming removed 4 bases from V and 5 bases from J; junction bases left unmatched: 10. Repertoires were generated with immunoSEQ multiplex PCR, while TCRdb's copy carries only in-frame clones and drops some. The table records a few hundred thousand clones, around nine tenths of them present only once. The chain links TRBV7-6 to TRBJ2-5; TRBD1 agrees at 7 bases. Sequenced: peripheral blood. The receptor's source is an older woman with COVID-19, enrolled during active disease. The CDR3 nucleotides are TGTGCCAGCAGCTACTCTGGACAGGTGGTGGAGACCCAGTACTTC. Its protein product is CASSYSGQVVETQYF. Combining the CDR3 with reference TRBV7-6 and TRBJ2-5 gives the whole variable domain GAGVSQSPRYKVTKRGQDVALRCDPISGHVSLYWYRQALGQGPEFLTYFNYEAQQDKSGLPNDRFSAERPEGSISTLTIQRTEQRDSAMYRCASSYSGQVVETQYFGPGTRLLVL.